The 19 T cell receptor beta chains below come from one sample, sequenced in a study of T cell repertoires in cytomegalovirus infection. Their specific antigens are unknown. TCRdb re-called the reads through MiXCR, storing one row per CDR3 protein. The table includes some 310,000 distinct CDR3 sequences, 20% to 30% detected once. Sequenced here: cultured PBMCs, sampled from culture after CMV antigen stimulation. The receptors derive from a human donor in good health (CMV status not recorded). Some clones in this sample may be carry-over from other donors' samples.

This clonotype was counted a single time. V usage is TRBV5-5 and J usage is TRBJ2-1, with TRBD1 matching 12 bases. V gave up 0 bases and J gave up 8 bases; unmatched junction bases: 3. The V gene's germline CDR1 is SGHKS and CDR2 YYEKEE (reference sequence). The CDR3 has 15 residues. CDR3 bases: TGTGCCAGCAGCTTGGCGGGACAGGGGGCGTATGAGCAGTTCTTC. It is translated as CASSLAGQGAYEQFF.

The table lists this clonotype with a few counts. The chain links TRBV10-3 to TRBJ2-2; D unresolved. V lost 0 bases and J lost 6, with 8 bases in between. Germline V lookup: CDR1 ENHRY, CDR2 SYGVKD. The CDR3 covers 14 residues. As DNA, the CDR3 is TGTGCCATCAGTGAGTCTTCAGGTCCCGGGGAGCTGTTTTTT. It translates to CAISESSGPGELFF.

This clonotype showed up just a few times. The J gene is TRBJ2-2, the V gene TRBV5-1; no clear D. V shed 0 bases and J shed 5 bases, with 5 bases lying between them. Germline V lookup: CDR1 SGHRS, CDR2 YFSETQ. The CDR3 totals 13 residues. DNA for the CDR3: TGCGCCAGCAGCTTGGGATGGACCGGGGAGCTGTTTTTT. Translating gives CASSLGWTGELFF.

This clonotype has just one count. The gene calls are TRBV3-1 and TRBJ2-1, with D hard to call. Germline CDR1 LGHDT, CDR2 YNNKEL (reference sequence). With 6 bases removed from V and 0 bases from J, the gap between germline ends came to 12 bases. The CDR3 consists of 15 residues. CDR3 amino acids: CASRKDGSSYNEQFF. CDR3 DNA sequence: TGTGCCAGCAGAAAGGACGGAAGCTCCTACAATGAGCAGTTCTTC.

The V call is TRBV20-1, the J call TRBJ2-5; 10 bases map to TRBD1. Germline CDR1 is DFQATT and CDR2 is SNEGSKA (reference sequence). The trim removed 0 bases at V and 7 bases at J, leaving 11 bases unmatched. The length of the CDR3 is 16 residues. The chain's CDR3 is CSAREAGTGAWGTQYF. Written as DNA, the CDR3 is TGCAGTGCTAGAGAGGCCGGGACAGGGGCTTGGGGGACCCAGTACTTC.

In this sample, this clonotype turned up many times. The chain links TRBV10-3 to TRBJ2-2; D is unclear. V shed 3 bases and J shed 4 bases, with 15 bases lying between them. The germline V gene encodes CDR1 ENHRY and CDR2 SYGVKD. The CDR3 runs 16 residues. CDR3 loop: CAISEGVGMGTGELFF. The CDR3 DNA sequence: TGTGCCATCAGTGAAGGAGTGGGAATGGGCACCGGGGAGCTGTTTTTT.

Worth noting for this clonotype: A junction boundary mismatches the germline segment, possibly from a read error. This chain connects TRBV7-9 to TRBJ2-1; the D gene is possibly TRBD2 (5 bases). Germline V gene lookup returns CDR1 SEHNR and CDR2 FQNEAQ (reference sequence). The CDR3 spans 14 residues. The CDR3 reads CAGSPPNNRGEQFF. The CDR3 nucleotides read TGTGCCGGCAGCCCCCCCAACAACCGAGGGGAGCAGTTCTTC. Full variable domain (missing parts from reference TRBV7-9 and TRBJ2-1): DTGVSQNPRHKITKRGQNVTFRCDPISEHNRLYWYRQTLGQGPEFLTYFQNEAQLEKSRLLSDRFSAERPKGSFSTLEIQRTEQGDSAMYLCAGSPPNNRGEQFFGPGTRLTVL.

This clonotype was counted many times. The chain's CDR3 is CASSLGTGDAQETQYF. For the CDR3, the DNA is TGTGCCAGCAGCTTGGGGACAGGGGATGCCCAAGAGACCCAGTACTTC. The chain couples TRBV5-8 to TRBJ2-5, with 9 bases matching TRBD1. Germline values: CDR1 SGHTS, CDR2 YDEGEE. CDR3 length: 16 residues. V shed 0 bases, J shed 1 base, and the junction held 4 bases outside the gene matches.

The J gene is TRBJ2-3, the V gene TRBV20-1, with D unclear. CDR3 length: 15 residues. Per the germline V gene, CDR1 is DFQATT and CDR2 is SNEGSKA (reference sequence). V was pared by 0 bases and J by 1 base, with 11 bases between. The CDR3 sequence is CSARDGASGTDTQYF. Here the CDR3 DNA reads TGCAGTGCTAGAGATGGAGCTAGTGGCACAGATACGCAGTATTTT.

This clonotype was seen a single time. The V and J genes are TRBV12-3 or TRBV12-4 and TRBJ2-3; 9 bases agree with TRBD2. The ends lost 5 bases at V and 4 bases at J; junction bases unmatched: 4. CDR3 length: 14 residues. CDR3 bases: TGTGCCAGCAGTACCCGACTAGCGGCAGATACGCAGTATTTT. Its translation: CASSTRLAADTQYF.

This clonotype has more than one count but fewer than ten. The rearrangement links TRBV7-2 to TRBJ1-5, with D hard to call. The V and J ends lost 4 bases and 7 bases respectively, with 14 bases between them. Germline CDR1 reads SGHTA; CDR2 reads FQGNSA. This CDR3 has 14 amino acids. The CDR3 is CASSSPGGWQPQHF. The CDR3 DNA reads TGTGCCAGCAGCTCGCCAGGAGGCTGGCAGCCCCAGCATTTT.

At least ten counts were recorded for this clonotype. The V gene is TRBV7-2, the J gene TRBJ1-2; the D gene is possibly TRBD1 (5 bases). CDR1 SGHTA and CDR2 FQGNSA come from the germline V gene. V lost 5 bases to trimming and J lost 2 bases, with 18 bases between them. The CDR3 is made up of 16 amino acids. CDR3 in amino acids: CASSRTLAGGNYGYTF. Here the CDR3 DNA reads TGTGCCAGCAGCCGAACGTTAGCGGGGGGGAACTATGGCTACACCTTC.

The chain recombines TRBV19 with TRBJ2-6, with D perhaps being TRBD1 or TRBD2 (5 bases each). The CDR3 sequence is 15 residues long. Germline values: CDR1 LNHDA, CDR2 SQIVND (reference sequence). Trimming took off 5 bases at V and 4 bases at J, with 12 bases between the two ends. The CDR3: CASSGGRGGANVLTF. Written as DNA, the CDR3 is TGTGCCAGTAGTGGGGGACGAGGGGGGGCCAACGTCCTGACTTTC. Complete variable domain (other parts from reference TRBV19 and TRBJ2-6): DGGITQSPKYLFRKEGQNVTLSCEQNLNHDAMYWYRQDPGQGLRLIYYSQIVNDFQKGDIAEGYSVSREKKESFPLTVTSAQKNPTAFYLCASSGGRGGANVLTFGAGSRLTVL.

CDR3 amino acids: CASSSWGVKGEQYF. CDR3 coding DNA: TGTGCCAGCAGTTCATGGGGGGTAAAAGGCGAGCAGTACTTC. The V gene is TRBV28, the J gene TRBJ2-7; D possibly corresponds to TRBD2 (6 bases). Per germline, CDR1 MDHEN and CDR2 SYDVKM. The CDR3 totals 14 residues. V lost 4 bases, J lost 6 bases, and 16 bases lay in between.

This clonotype was observed a handful of times. The V gene is TRBV12-3 or TRBV12-4, the J gene TRBJ1-1; D is uncertain. V shed 7 bases and J shed 3 bases, with 3 bases lying between them. This CDR3 spans 10 amino acids. CDR3 region: CASMYTEAFF. CDR3 DNA: TGTGCCAGCATGTACACTGAAGCTTTCTTT.

In this sample, this clonotype turned up many times. The V gene is TRBV7-3, the J gene TRBJ1-1, with 11 bases fitting TRBD1. Germline CDR1 and CDR2: SGHTA and FQGTGA. The CDR3 consists of 14 residues. The trim removed 4 bases at V and 7 bases at J, leaving 5 bases unmatched. The CDR3 DNA reads as TGTGCCAGCAGCTCTGGACAGGGGGCAAATGAAGCTTTCTTT. Residues: CASSSGQGANEAFF.

This clonotype was seen many times. The V call is TRBV7-8, the J call TRBJ2-1; 9 bases are a match to TRBD2. The CDR3 extends over 16 amino acids. V gave up 5 bases and J gave up 0 bases; unmatched junction bases: 5. Germline V gene sequence: CDR1 SGHVS, CDR2 FQNEAQ. The CDR3 loop reads CASSLSGRSSYNEQFF. CDR3 in DNA: TGTGCCAGCAGCCTTAGCGGGAGAAGCTCCTACAATGAGCAGTTCTTC.

This clonotype has just a few counts. The chain recombines TRBV12-3 or TRBV12-4 with TRBJ1-1; no reliable D call. CDR3 length: 17 residues. Trimming stripped 5 bases from V and 0 bases from J, with 19 bases between. This chain's CDR3 is CASSTPLSGRLNTEAFF. The CDR3 bases are TGTGCCAGCAGTACCCCTTTGTCAGGACGCTTGAACACTGAAGCTTTCTTT.

This clonotype has ten or more counts. This chain connects TRBV7-6 to TRBJ2-7, with D unclear. The CDR3 totals 15 residues. In germline, CDR1 is SGHVS, CDR2 FNYEAQ. The ends were cut back, 3 bases at V and 3 bases at J, with 15 bases in the middle. DNA of the CDR3: TGTGCCAGCAGCTTGCAACCGAACAGCTACTACGAGCAGTACTTC. Translated, it gives CASSLQPNSYYEQYF.